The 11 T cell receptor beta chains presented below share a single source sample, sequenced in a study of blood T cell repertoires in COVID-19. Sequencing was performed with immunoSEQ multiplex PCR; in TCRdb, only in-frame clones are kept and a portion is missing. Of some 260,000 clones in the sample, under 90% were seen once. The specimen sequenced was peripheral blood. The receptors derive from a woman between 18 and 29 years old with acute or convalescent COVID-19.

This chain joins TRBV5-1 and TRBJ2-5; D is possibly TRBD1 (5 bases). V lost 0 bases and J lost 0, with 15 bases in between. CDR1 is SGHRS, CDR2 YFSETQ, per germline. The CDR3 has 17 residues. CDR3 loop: CASSLVWRQGNQETQYF. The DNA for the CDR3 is TGCGCCAGCAGCTTGGTTTGGCGGCAGGGAAACCAAGAGACCCAGTACTTC.

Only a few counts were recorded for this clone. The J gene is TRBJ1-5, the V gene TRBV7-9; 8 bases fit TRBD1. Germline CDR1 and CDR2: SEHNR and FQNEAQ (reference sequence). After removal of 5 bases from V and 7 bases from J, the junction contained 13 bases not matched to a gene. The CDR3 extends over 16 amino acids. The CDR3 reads CASSPGGAGGGQPQHF. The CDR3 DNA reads TGTGCCAGCAGCCCCGGGGGCGCAGGGGGCGGGCAGCCCCAGCATTTT. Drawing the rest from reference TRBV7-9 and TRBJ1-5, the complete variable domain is DTGVSQNPRHKITKRGQNVTFRCDPISEHNRLYWYRQTLGQGPEFLTYFQNEAQLEKSRLLSDRFSAERPKGSFSTLEIQRTEQGDSAMYLCASSPGGAGGGQPQHFGDGTRLSIL.

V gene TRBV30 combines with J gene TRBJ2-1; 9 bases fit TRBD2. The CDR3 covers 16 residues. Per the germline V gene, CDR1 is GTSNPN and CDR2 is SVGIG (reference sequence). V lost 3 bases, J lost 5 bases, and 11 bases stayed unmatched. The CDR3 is CAWRNLLAGNHNEQFF. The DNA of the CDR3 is TGTGCCTGGAGAAACCTACTAGCGGGTAACCACAATGAGCAGTTCTTC.

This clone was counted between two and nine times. In DNA form, the CDR3 reads TGTGCCACTAGGGGTCCAGGGGTAGGCACTGAAGCTTTCTTT. It codes for CATRGPGVGTEAFF. The J gene is TRBJ1-1, the V gene TRBV2; maybe TRBD1 (6 bases). The V gene lost 10 bases and the J gene lost 4 bases, with 19 bases spanning the gap. This CDR3 is built from 14 residues. Germline V CDR1 and CDR2: SNHLY, FYNNEI. The whole variable domain, filled in from reference TRBV2 and TRBJ1-1, reads EPEVTQTPSHQVTQMGQEVILRCVPISNHLYFYWYRQILGQKVEFLVSFYNNEISEKSEIFDDQFSVERPDGSNFTLKIRSTKLEDSAMYFCATRGPGVGTEAFFGQGTRLTVV.

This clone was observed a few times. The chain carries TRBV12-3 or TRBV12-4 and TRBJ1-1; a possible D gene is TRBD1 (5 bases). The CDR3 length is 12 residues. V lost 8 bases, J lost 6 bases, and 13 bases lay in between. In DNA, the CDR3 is TGTGCCAGCGGGGGGGGTGGGGCTGAAGCTTTCTTT. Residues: CASGGGGAEAFF.

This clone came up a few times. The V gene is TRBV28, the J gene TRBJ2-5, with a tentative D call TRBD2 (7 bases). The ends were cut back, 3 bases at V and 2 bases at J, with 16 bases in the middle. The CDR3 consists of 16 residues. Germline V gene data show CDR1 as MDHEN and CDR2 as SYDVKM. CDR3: CASSFGRTAGQETQYF. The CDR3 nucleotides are TGTGCCAGCAGTTTCGGCCGGACAGCGGGGCAAGAGACCCAGTACTTC. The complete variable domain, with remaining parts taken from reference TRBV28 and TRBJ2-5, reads DVKVTQSSRYLVKRTGEKVFLECVQDMDHENMFWYRQDPGLGLRLIYFSYDVKMKEKGDIPEGYSVSREKKERFSLILESASTNQTSMYLCASSFGRTAGQETQYFGPGTRLLVL.

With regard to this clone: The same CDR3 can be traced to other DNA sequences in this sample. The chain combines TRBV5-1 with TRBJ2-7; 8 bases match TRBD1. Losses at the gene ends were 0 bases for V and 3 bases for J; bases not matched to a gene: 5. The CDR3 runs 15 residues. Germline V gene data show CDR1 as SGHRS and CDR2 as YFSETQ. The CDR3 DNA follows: TGCGCCAGCAGCTTGGCCGGAACAGGGGGCTACGAGCAGTACTTC. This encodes CASSLAGTGGYEQYF.

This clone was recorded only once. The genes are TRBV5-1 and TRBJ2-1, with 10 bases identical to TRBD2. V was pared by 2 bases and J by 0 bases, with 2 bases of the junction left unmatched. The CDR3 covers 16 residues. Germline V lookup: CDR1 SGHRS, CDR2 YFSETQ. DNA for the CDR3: TGCGCCAGCAGCTTTTCTAGCGGGAGCTCCTACAATGAGCAGTTCTTC. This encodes CASSFSSGSSYNEQFF. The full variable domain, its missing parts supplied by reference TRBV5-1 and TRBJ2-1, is KAGVTQTPRYLIKTRGQQVTLSCSPISGHRSVSWYQQTPGQGLQFLFEYFSETQRNKGNFPGRFSGRQFSNSRSEMNVSTLELGDSALYLCASSFSSGSSYNEQFFGPGTRLTVL.

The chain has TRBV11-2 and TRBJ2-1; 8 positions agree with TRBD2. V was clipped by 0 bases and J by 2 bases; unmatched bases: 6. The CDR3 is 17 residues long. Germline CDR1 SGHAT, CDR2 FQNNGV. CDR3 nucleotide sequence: TGTGCCAGCAGCTTAGATTTAGCGGGATGGGCCTACAATGAGCAGTTCTTC. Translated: CASSLDLAGWAYNEQFF.

CDR3 coding DNA: TGTGCCAGTAGCACCATAGCGGGAGCAACAGATACGCAGTATTTT. Its protein is CASSTIAGATDTQYF. The chain links TRBV19 to TRBJ2-3; 9 bases agree with TRBD2. V lost 6 bases and J lost 3; bases outside the gene matches: 7. There are 15 residues in the CDR3. Germline V gene data show CDR1 as LNHDA and CDR2 as SQIVND (reference sequence).

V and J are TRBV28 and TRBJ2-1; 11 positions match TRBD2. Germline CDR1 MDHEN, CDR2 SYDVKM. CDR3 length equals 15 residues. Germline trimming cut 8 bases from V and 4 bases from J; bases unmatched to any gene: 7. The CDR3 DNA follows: TGTGCCAGCCATATTGGGACTAGCGGTTACAATGAGCAGTTCTTC. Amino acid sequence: CASHIGTSGYNEQFF.